This TCR beta chain is from a study of blood T cell repertoires in COVID-19. Using immunoSEQ multiplex PCR, the repertoire was profiled, and TCRdb retains in-frame clones only, with some absent. The sample yields around 370,000 clones, about 93% seen once. V was pared by 5 bases and J by 2 bases, with 12 bases between. The length of the CDR3 is 14 residues. The germline V gene encodes CDR1 MNHEY and CDR2 SVGAGI. The chain employs TRBV6-5 and TRBJ1-2; D ambiguous. Sequences were obtained from peripheral blood. This TCR was sampled from a young woman who had recovered from COVID-19. The CDR3 DNA reads TGTGCCAGCAGTCTAACAGACACCAACTATGGCTACACCTTC. Translating it yields CASSLTDTNYGYTF.